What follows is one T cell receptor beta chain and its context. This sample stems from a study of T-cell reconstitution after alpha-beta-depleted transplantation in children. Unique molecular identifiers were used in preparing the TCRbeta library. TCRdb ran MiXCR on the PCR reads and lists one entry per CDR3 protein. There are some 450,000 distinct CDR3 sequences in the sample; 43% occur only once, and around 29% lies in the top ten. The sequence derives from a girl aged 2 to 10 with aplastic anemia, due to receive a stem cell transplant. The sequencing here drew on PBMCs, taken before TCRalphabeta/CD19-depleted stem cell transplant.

Written as DNA, the CDR3 is TGCAGTGCGAGTACAGGGGGCAGGAATGAGCAGTTCTTC. Protein: CSASTGGRNEQFF. The V gene is TRBV20-1, the J gene TRBJ2-1; TRBD1 agrees at 9 bases. CDR1 is DFQATT, CDR2 SNEGSKA, per germline (reference sequence). There are 13 residues in the CDR3. The V segment lost 6 bases and the J segment 7 bases; nucleotides outside the gene matches: 7.